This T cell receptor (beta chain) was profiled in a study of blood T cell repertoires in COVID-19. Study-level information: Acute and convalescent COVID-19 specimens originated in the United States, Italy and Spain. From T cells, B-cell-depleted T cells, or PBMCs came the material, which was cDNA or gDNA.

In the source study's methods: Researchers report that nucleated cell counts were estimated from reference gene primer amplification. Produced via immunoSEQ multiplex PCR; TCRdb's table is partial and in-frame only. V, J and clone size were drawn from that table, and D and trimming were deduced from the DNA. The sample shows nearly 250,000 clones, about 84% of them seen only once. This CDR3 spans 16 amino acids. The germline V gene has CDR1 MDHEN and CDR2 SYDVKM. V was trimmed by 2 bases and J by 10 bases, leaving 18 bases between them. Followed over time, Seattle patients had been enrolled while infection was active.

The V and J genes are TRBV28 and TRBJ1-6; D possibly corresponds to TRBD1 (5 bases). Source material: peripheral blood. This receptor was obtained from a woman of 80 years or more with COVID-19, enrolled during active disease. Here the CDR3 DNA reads TGTGCCAGCAGTTTAGGTGGGGCCAGGGTTGTCTCACCCCTCCACTTT. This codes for CASSLGGARVVSPLHF.